This is a list of T cell receptor beta chains from one sample in a study of identical twins. TCRdb re-called the 5' RACE reads through MiXCR, storing one row per CDR3 protein. The table records 1.5 million to 2 million distinct CDR3 sequences, under 35% of them present only once. The specimen sequenced was cord blood. These receptor sequences come from a newborn girl in good health. Each CDR3 is given with its conserved first and last residue. The order of the fields is J gene, D gene, clone size, V gene, CDR3 DNA, CDR3 protein. A D gene is named only where the DNA matches it firmly. Only some rows state a clone size, as once, few, many or a class for expanded clones.

TRBJ1-4 | NA | NA | TRBV5-1 | TGCGCCAGCAGCTTTGGGGACCCCGAAAAACTGTTTTTT | CASSFGDPEKLFF
TRBJ2-1 | TRBD2 | NA | TRBV20-1 | TGCAGTGCTAGAGACCAGGCTAGCGGGAGTCTACATGAGCAGTTCTTC | CSARDQASGSLHEQFF
TRBJ1-2 | TRBD1 | NA | TRBV6-7 | TGTGCCAGCACCGACCTTTGTCAGGGGGATGGCTACACCTTC | CASTDLCQGDGYTF
TRBJ2-3 | NA | NA | TRBV6-5 | TGTGCCAGCAGCCGACTAAAACGCCCAGATACGCAGTATTTT | CASSRLKRPDTQYF
TRBJ2-1 | NA | NA | TRBV7-8 | TGTGCCAGCAGCTTAGCGCGAGAGCGACGGGAGCCCTTTAATGAGCAGTTCTTC | CASSLARERREPFNEQFF
TRBJ2-7 | NA | NA | TRBV5-6 | TGTGCCAGCAGCTTGGCCCTAGCTCGAGCCTACGAGCAGTACTTC | CASSLALARAYEQYF
TRBJ2-4 | NA | NA | TRBV20-1 | TGCAGTGCTACCCCCCTTGAAAACATTCAGTACTTC | CSATPLENIQYF
TRBJ2-2 | NA | NA | TRBV24-1 | TGTGCCACCAGTGGCCTCAAAGCCGGGGTTCCCGGGGAGCTGTTTTTT | CATSGLKAGVPGELFF
TRBJ2-1 | NA | many | TRBV6-5 | TGTGCCAGCAGTTACCCTCGGATAAATTGGCCCAATGAGCAGTTCTTC | CASSYPRINWPNEQFF
TRBJ2-1 | TRBD2 | once | TRBV3-1 | TGTGCCAGCAGCCACATTAGCGGGAGGGCCCGTGAGCAGTTCTTC | CASSHISGRAREQFF
TRBJ2-1 | TRBD2 | NA | TRBV7-2 | TGTGCCAGCAGTCAGGACATAGCGGGGGTTATCGGCTACAATGAGCAGTTCTTC | CASSQDIAGVIGYNEQFF
TRBJ2-7 | NA | many | TRBV5-1 | TGCGCCAGCAGCTTGGCGCCTCCATCCTACGAGCAGTACTTC | CASSLAPPSYEQYF
TRBJ2-1 | TRBD2 | NA | TRBV9 | TGTGTCAGCAGCGTAGATCTAGCGGGGCTGTACAATGAGCAGTTCTTC | CVSSVDLAGLYNEQFF
TRBJ1-1 | NA | NA | TRBV3-1 | TGTGCCAGCAGCCCGACAGGCATTTTGAACACTGAAGCTTTCTTT | CASSPTGILNTEAFF
TRBJ1-1 | NA | NA | TRBV5-1 | TGCGCCAGCAGCTTGGGACCGCCCCACACTGAAGCTTTCTTT | CASSLGPPHTEAFF
TRBJ2-7 | NA | many | TRBV20-1 | TGCAGTGCACCCCGGGGGAGCTACGAGCAGTACTTC | CSAPRGSYEQYF
TRBJ1-2 | NA | NA | TRBV5-1 | TGCGCCAGCAGCTTGGGCAGGAACCTTAACTATGGCTACACCTTC | CASSLGRNLNYGYTF
TRBJ2-3 | NA | few | TRBV27 | TGTGCCAGCGCGATAGGGGGAGATACGCAGTATTTT | CASAIGGDTQYF
TRBJ2-5 | NA | NA | TRBV9 | TGTGCCAGCAGCGTATCCTTGGCCCAAGAGACCCAGTACTTC | CASSVSLAQETQYF
TRBJ2-3 | NA | few | TRBV29-1 | TGCAGCGGCGGGAGAGCCATTGGGGGCCCTAAGATCACAGATACGCAGTATTTT | CSGGRAIGGPKITDTQYF
TRBJ1-2 | NA | few | TRBV21-1 | TGTGCCAGCAGCAAAGAGGACAGGGCGCTCTATGGCTACACCTTC | CASSKEDRALYGYTF
TRBJ2-1 | TRBD2 | NA | TRBV11-3 | TGTGCCAGCAGCTTAGGGGGACTAGTGAGGTACAATGAGCAGTTCTTC | CASSLGGLVRYNEQFF
TRBJ2-4 | TRBD1 | few | TRBV11-1 | TGTGCCAGCAGCTTACGGGACAGGGGGAACATTCAGTACTTC | CASSLRDRGNIQYF
TRBJ1-5 | TRBD1 | few | TRBV23-1 | TGCGCCAGCAGTCAATCGGGAGGGACAGGGTGGAATCAGCCCCAGCATTTT | CASSQSGGTGWNQPQHF
TRBJ2-3 | NA | few | TRBV6-5 | TGTGCCAGCAGAGAGACAGAGGCTAGCACAGATACGCAGTATTTT | CASRETEASTDTQYF
TRBJ2-1 | TRBD2 | few | TRBV5-1 | TGCGCCAGCAGCTTGACTAGCGGGAGTTACCAAGAGACCCAGTTCTTC | CASSLTSGSYQETQFF
TRBJ2-3 | TRBD1 | NA | TRBV20-1 | TGCAGTGCTAGAGATCAGGGGGACCGCACAGATACGCAGTATTTT | CSARDQGDRTDTQYF
TRBJ2-1 | NA | few | TRBV21-1 | TGTGCCAGCAGCAAAGCTCCCACTAGCGGGAAGGACAATGAGCAGTTCTTC | CASSKAPTSGKDNEQFF